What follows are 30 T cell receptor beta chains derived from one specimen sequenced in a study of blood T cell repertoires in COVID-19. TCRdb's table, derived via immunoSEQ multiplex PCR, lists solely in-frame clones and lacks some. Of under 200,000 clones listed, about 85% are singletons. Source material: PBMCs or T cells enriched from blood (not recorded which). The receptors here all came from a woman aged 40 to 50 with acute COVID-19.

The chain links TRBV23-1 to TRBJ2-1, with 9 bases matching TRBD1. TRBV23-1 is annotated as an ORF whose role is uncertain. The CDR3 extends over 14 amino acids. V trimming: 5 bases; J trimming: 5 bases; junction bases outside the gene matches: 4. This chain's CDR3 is CASSVRDRDNEQFF. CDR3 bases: TGCGCCAGCAGTGTCCGGGACAGGGACAATGAGCAGTTCTTC.

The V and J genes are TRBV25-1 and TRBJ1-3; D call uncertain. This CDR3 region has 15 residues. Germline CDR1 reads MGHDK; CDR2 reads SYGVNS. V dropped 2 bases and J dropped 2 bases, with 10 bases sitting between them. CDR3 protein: CASSEAGFTGNTIYF. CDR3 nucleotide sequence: TGTGCCAGCAGTGAAGCGGGGTTCACTGGAAACACCATATATTTT.

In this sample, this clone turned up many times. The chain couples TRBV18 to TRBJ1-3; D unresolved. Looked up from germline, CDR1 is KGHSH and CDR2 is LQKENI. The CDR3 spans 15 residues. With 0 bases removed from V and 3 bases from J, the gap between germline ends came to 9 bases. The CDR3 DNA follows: TGTGCCAGCTCACCACCCAACACCAGTGGAAACACCATATATTTT. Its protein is CASSPPNTSGNTIYF.

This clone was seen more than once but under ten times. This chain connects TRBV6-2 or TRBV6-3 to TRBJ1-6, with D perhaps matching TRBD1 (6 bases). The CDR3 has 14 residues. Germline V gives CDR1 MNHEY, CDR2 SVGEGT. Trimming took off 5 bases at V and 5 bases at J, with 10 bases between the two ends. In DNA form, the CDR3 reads TGTGCCAGCAGTCTCCGGACAGATAATTCACCCCTCCACTTT. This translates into CASSLRTDNSPLHF.

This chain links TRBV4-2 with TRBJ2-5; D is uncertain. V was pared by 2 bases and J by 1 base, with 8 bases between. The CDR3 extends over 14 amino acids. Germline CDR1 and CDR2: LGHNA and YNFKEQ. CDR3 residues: CASSQQNSQETQYF. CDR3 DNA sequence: TGTGCCAGCAGCCAACAGAACAGCCAAGAGACCCAGTACTTC.

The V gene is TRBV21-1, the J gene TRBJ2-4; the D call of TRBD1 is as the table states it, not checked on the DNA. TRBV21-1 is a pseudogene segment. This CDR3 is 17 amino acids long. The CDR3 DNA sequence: TGTGCCAGCAGTGGAACCCACAGGGTATTTGGCAAAAACATTCAGTACTTC. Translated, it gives CASSGTHRVFGKNIQYF.

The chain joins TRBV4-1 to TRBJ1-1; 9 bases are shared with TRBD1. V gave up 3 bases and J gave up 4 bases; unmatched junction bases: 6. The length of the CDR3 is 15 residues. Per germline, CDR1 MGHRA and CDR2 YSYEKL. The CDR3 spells CASSHPGQGFTEAFF. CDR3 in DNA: TGCGCCAGCAGCCACCCGGGACAGGGTTTCACTGAAGCTTTCTTT.

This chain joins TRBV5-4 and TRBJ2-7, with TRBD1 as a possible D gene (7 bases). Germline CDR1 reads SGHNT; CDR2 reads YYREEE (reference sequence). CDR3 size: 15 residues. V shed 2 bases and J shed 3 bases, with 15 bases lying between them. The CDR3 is CASSLRQGGNYEQYF. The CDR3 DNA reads TGTGCCAGCAGCTTAAGGCAGGGGGGTAACTACGAGCAGTACTTC. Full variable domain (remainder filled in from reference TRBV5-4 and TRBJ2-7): ETGVTQSPTHLIKTRGQQVTLRCSSQSGHNTVSWYQQALGQGPQFIFQYYREEENGRGNFPPRFSGLQFPNYSSELNVNALELDDSALYLCASSLRQGGNYEQYFGPGTRLTVT.

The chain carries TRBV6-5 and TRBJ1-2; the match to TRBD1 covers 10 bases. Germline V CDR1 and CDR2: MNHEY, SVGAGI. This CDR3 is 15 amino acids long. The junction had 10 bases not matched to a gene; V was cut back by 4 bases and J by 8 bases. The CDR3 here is CASSSRQGATDGYTF. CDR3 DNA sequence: TGTGCCAGCAGTTCCAGACAGGGGGCGACCGACGGCTACACCTTC.

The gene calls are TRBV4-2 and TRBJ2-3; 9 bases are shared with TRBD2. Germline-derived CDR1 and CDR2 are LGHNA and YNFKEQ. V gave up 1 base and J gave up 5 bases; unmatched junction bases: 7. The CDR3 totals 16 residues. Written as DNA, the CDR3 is TGTGCCAGCAGCCAAGCTGCTAGCGGGAATGTAGATACGCAGTATTTT. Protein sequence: CASSQAASGNVDTQYF.

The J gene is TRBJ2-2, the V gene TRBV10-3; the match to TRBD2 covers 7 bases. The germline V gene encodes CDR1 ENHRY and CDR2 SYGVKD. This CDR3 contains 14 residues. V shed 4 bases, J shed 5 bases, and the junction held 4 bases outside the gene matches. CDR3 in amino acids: CAISGGLTTGELFF. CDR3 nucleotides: TGTGCCATCAGTGGGGGACTAACAACCGGGGAGCTGTTTTTT.

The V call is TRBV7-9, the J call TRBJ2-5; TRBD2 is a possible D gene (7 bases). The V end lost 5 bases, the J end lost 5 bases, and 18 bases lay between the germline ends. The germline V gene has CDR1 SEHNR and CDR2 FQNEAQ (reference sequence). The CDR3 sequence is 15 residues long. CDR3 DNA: TGTGCCAGCAGCCCCCCGGGGGGCCCTAGGGAGACCCAGTACTTC. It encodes CASSPPGGPRETQYF.

The CDR3: CASSSTGITEAFF. The CDR3 DNA reads TGTGCCAGCAGCTCGACAGGGATCACTGAAGCTTTCTTT. V usage is TRBV5-6 and J usage is TRBJ1-1; 7 bases map to TRBD1. There are 13 residues in the CDR3. J lost 4 bases, V lost 3 bases, and 3 bases had no gene match. The germline V gene encodes CDR1 SGHDT and CDR2 YYEEEE.

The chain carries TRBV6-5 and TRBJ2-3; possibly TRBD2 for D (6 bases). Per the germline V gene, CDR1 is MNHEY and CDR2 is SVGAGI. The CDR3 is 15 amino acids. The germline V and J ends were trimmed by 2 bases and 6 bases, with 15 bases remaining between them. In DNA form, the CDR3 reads TGTGCCAGCAGTTACGGGTCGGGAGTGCCCGATACGCAGTATTTT. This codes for CASSYGSGVPDTQYF.

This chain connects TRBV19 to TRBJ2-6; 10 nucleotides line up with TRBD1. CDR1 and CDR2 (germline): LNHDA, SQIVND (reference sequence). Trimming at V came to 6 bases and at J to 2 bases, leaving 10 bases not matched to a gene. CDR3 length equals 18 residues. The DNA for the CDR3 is TGTGCCAGTAGACCCCAACCGGGACAGGGGCCTGGGGCCAACGTCCTGACTTTC. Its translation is CASRPQPGQGPGANVLTF.

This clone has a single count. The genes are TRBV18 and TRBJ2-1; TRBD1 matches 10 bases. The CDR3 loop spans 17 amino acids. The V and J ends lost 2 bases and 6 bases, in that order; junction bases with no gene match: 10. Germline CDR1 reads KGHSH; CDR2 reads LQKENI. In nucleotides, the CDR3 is TGTGCCAGCTCACCAAGTCGGGGACAGGGGTCGCTCAATGAGCAGTTCTTC. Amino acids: CASSPSRGQGSLNEQFF. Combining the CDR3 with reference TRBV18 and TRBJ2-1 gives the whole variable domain NAGVMQNPRHLVRRRGQEARLRCSPMKGHSHVYWYRQLPEEGLKFMVYLQKENIIDESGMPKERFSAEFPKEGPSILRIQQVVRGDSAAYFCASSPSRGQGSLNEQFFGPGTRLTVL.

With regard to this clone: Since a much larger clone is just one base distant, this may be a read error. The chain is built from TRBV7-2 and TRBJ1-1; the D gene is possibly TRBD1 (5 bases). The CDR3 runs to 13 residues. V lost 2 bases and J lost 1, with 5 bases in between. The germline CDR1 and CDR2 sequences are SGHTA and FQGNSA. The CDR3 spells CASSLTGNTEAFF. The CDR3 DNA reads TGTGCCAGCAGCTTAACAGGGAACACTGAAGCTTTCTTT.

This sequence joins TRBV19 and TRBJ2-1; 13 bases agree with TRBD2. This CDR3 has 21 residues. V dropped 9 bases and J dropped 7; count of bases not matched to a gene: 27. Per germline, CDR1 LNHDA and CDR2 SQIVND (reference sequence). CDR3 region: CASRWGRTSGSPGGLRNEQFF. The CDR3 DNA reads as TGTGCCAGCCGTTGGGGGAGGACTAGCGGGAGCCCCGGGGGGCTCCGGAATGAGCAGTTCTTC.

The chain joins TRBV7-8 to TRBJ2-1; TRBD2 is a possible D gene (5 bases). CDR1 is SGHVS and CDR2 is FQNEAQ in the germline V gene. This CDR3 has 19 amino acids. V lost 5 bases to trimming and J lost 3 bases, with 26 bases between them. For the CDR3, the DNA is TGTGCCAGCAGCCATAGGGCCCTCCTCCGCGGGTCCTACTACAATGAGCAGTTCTTC. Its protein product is CASSHRALLRGSYYNEQFF.

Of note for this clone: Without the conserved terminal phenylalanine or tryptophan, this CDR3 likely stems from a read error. This chain's CDR3 is CASSMIGSYGYTL. CDR3 bases: TGTGCCAGTAGTATGATTGGTAGCTATGGCTACACCCTC. The gene calls are TRBV19 and TRBJ1-2; D gene ambiguous. From germline, CDR1 is LNHDA and CDR2 SQIVND (reference sequence). Trimming cost V 3 bases and J 4 bases, with 9 bases left between them. The CDR3 consists of 13 residues.

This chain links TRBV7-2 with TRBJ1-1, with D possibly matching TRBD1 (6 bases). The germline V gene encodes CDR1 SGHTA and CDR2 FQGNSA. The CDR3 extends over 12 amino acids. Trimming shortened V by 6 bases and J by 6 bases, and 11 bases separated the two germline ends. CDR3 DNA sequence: TGTGCCAGCAGGGGGGCGGTGGCTGAAGCTTTCTTT. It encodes CASRGAVAEAFF.

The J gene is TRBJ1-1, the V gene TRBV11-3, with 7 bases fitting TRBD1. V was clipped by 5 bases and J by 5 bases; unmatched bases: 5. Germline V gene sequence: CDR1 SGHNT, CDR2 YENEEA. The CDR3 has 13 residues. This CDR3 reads CASSANRGTEAFF. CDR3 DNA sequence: TGTGCCAGCAGCGCAAACAGGGGAACTGAAGCTTTCTTT.

The chain's CDR3 is CASSISPGPPPRATNEKLFF. The CDR3 DNA reads as TGTGCCAGTAGTATATCGCCCGGTCCTCCTCCCCGAGCAACTAATGAAAAACTGTTTTTT. The J gene is TRBJ1-4, the V gene TRBV19; no firm D call. V lost 2 bases, J lost 0 bases, and 22 bases lay in between. Germline V gene lookup returns CDR1 LNHDA and CDR2 SQIVND (reference sequence). This CDR3 is 20 amino acids long.

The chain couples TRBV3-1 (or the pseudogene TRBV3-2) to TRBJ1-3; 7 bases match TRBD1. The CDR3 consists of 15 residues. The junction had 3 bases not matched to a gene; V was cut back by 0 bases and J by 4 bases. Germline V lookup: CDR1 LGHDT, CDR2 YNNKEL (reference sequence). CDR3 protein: CASSQDTGAGNTIYF. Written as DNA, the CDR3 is TGTGCCAGCAGCCAAGATACAGGGGCCGGAAACACCATATATTTT.

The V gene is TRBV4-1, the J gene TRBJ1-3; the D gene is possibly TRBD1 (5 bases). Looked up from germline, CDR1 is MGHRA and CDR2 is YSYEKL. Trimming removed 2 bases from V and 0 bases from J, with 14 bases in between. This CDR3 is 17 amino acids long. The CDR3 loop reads CASSQWGLVSSGNTIYF. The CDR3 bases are TGCGCCAGCAGCCAATGGGGCCTAGTAAGCTCTGGAAACACCATATATTTT.

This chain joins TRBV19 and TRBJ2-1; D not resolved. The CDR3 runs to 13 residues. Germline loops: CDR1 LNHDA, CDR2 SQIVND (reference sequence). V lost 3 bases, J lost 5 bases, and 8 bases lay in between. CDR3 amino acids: CASSIGANNEQFF. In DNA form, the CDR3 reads TGTGCCAGTAGTATTGGAGCGAACAATGAGCAGTTCTTC.

This chain's CDR3 is CASSLAADQPQHF. DNA for the CDR3: TGTGCCAGCAGCTTGGCTGCGGATCAGCCCCAGCATTTT. The chain carries TRBV5-6 and TRBJ1-5; D unresolved. The ends were cut back, 0 bases at V and 5 bases at J, with 6 bases in the middle. The CDR3 has 13 residues. From germline, CDR1 is SGHDT and CDR2 YYEEEE.

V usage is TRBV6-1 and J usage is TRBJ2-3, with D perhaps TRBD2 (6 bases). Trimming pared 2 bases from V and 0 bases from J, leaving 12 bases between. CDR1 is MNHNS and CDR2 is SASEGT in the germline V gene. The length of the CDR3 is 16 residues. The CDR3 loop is CASSELGGASTDTQYF. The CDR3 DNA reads TGTGCCAGCAGTGAACTCGGCGGGGCTAGCACAGATACGCAGTATTTT.

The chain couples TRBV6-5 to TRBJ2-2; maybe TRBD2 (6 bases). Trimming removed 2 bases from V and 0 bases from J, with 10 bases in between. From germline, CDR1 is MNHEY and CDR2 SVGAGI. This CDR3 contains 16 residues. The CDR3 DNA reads TGTGCCAGCAGTTACGGGGTAGCGGCGAACACCGGGGAGCTGTTTTTT. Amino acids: CASSYGVAANTGELFF.

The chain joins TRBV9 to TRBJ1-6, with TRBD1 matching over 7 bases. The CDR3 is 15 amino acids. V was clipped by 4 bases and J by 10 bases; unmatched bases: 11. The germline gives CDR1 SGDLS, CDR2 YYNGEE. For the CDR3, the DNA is TGTGCCAGCAGCCCCTTAGGGGGCGGAAGATCACCCCTCCACTTT. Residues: CASSPLGGGRSPLHF.